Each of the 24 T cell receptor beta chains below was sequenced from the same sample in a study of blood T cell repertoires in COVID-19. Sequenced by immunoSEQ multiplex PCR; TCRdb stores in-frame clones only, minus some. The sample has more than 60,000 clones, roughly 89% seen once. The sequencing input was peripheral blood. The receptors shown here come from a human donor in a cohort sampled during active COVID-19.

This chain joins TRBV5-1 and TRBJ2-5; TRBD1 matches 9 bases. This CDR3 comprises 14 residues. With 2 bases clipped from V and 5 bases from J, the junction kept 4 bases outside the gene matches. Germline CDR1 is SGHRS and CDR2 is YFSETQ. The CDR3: CASSFGQGRETQYF. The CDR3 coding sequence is TGCGCCAGCAGCTTCGGACAGGGGAGGGAGACCCAGTACTTC.

CDR3 in DNA: TGTGCCAGCAGCCCCCGGGAGGGCATGAACACTGAAGCTTTCTTT. Translation gives CASSPREGMNTEAFF. The V and J genes are TRBV7-9 and TRBJ1-1; no firm D call. The CDR3 is made up of 15 amino acids. Trimming took 5 bases from V and 0 from J, leaving 13 bases between them. Germline CDR1 SEHNR, CDR2 FQNEAQ (reference sequence).

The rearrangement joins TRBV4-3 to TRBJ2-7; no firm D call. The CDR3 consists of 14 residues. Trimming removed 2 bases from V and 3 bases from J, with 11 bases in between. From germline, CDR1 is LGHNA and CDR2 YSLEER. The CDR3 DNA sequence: TGCGCCAGCAGCCAACGAACAGAATTCTACGAGCAGTACTTC. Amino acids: CASSQRTEFYEQYF.

CDR3 DNA sequence: TGTGCCAGTAGTATTGCAGGGAAAGAGACCCAGTACTTC. Residues: CASSIAGKETQYF. V and J are TRBV19 and TRBJ2-5, with D perhaps TRBD1 (5 bases). CDR1 and CDR2 from the germline V gene are LNHDA and SQIVND (reference sequence). The V end lost 3 bases, the J end lost 3 bases, and 8 bases lay between the germline ends. This CDR3 contains 13 residues.

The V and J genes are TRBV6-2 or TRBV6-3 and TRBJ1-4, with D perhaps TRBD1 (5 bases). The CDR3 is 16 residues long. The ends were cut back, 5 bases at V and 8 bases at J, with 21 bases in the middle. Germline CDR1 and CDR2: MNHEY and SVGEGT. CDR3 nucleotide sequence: TGTGCCAGCAGTCCCTACCGCGGAGGGGTCGGCGAAAAACTGTTTTTT. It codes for CASSPYRGGVGEKLFF.

The CDR3 spells CASSPEAGFLQPQHF. DNA of the CDR3: TGTGCCAGCAGCCCAGAAGCAGGGTTTCTGCAGCCCCAGCATTTT. The V gene is TRBV7-8, the J gene TRBJ1-5; tentatively, D is TRBD1 (5 bases). The CDR3 runs 15 residues. Germline V gene sequence: CDR1 SGHVS, CDR2 FQNEAQ. The V and J ends lost 5 bases and 7 bases respectively, with 18 bases between them.

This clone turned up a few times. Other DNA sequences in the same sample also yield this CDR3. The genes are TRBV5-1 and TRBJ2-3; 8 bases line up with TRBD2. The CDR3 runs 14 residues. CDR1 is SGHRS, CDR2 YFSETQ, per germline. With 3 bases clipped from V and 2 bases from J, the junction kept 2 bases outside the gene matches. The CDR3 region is CASSSGGATDTQYF. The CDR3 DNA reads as TGCGCCAGCAGCTCCGGGGGGGCCACAGATACGCAGTATTTT. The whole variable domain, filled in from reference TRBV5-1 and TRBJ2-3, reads KAGVTQTPRYLIKTRGQQVTLSCSPISGHRSVSWYQQTPGQGLQFLFEYFSETQRNKGNFPGRFSGRQFSNSRSEMNVSTLELGDSALYLCASSSGGATDTQYFGPGTRLTVL.

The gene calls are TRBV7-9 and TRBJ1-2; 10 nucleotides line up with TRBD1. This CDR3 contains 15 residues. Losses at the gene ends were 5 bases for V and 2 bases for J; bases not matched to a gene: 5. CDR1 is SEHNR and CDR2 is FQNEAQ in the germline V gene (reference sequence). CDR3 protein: CASSQPGQGNYGYTF. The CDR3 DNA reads TGTGCCAGCAGCCAGCCGGGACAGGGGAACTATGGCTACACCTTC.

The CDR3 nucleotides read TGCGCCAGCAGTCCGACAGGGAATTTTATCAATCAGCCCCAGCATTTT. As protein: CASSPTGNFINQPQHF. V is TRBV10-2 and J is TRBJ1-5, with 7 bases aligning to TRBD1. Germline CDR1 WSHSY, CDR2 SAAADI. This CDR3 has 16 amino acids. V was clipped by 5 bases and J by 3 bases; unmatched bases: 10.

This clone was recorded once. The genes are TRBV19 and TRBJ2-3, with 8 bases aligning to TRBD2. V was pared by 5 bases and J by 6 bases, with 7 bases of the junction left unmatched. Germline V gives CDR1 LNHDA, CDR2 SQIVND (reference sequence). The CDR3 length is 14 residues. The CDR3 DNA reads TGTGCCAGTAGTTCGGGACTAGAGTCGGATACGCAGTATTTT. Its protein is CASSSGLESDTQYF.

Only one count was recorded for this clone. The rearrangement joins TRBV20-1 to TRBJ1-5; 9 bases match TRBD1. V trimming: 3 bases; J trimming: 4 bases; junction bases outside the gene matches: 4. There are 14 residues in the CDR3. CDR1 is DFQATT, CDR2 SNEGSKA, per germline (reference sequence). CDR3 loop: CSASATGGNQPQHF. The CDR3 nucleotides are TGCAGTGCTAGTGCGACAGGGGGGAATCAGCCCCAGCATTTT.

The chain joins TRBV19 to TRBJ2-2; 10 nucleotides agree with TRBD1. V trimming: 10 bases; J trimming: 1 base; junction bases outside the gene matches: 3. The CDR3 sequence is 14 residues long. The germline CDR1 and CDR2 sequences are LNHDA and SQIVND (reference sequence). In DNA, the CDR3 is TGTGCCACCGGACAGGGGGTGAACACCGGGGAGCTGTTTTTT. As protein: CATGQGVNTGELFF.

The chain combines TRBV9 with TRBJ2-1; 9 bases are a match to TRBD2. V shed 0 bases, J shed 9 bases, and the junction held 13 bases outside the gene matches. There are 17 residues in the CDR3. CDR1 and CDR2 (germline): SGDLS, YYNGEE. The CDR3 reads CASSVATAGGPGGEQFF. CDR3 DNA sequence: TGTGCCAGCAGCGTAGCTACTGCGGGGGGGCCGGGTGGTGAGCAGTTCTTC.

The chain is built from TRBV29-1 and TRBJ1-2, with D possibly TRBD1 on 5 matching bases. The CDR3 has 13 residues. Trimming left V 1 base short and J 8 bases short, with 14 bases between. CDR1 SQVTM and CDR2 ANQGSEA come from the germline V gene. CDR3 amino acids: CSVEGGAADGYTF. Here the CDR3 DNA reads TGCAGCGTTGAAGGCGGGGCGGCTGACGGCTACACCTTC.

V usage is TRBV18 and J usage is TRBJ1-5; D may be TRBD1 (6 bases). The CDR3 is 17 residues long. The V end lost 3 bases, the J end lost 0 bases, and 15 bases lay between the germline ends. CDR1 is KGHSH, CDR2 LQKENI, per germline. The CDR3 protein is CASSPSQGLLSNQPQHF. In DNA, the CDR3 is TGTGCCAGCTCACCTTCCCAGGGGCTTCTTAGCAATCAGCCCCAGCATTTT.

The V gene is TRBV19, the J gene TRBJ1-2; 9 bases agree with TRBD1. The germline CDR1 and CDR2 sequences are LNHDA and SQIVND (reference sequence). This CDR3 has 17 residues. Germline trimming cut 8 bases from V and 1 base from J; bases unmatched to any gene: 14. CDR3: CASSLGTGTLLNYGYTF. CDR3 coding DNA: TGTGCCAGTTCTCTGGGGACAGGGACTCTACTTAACTATGGCTACACCTTC.

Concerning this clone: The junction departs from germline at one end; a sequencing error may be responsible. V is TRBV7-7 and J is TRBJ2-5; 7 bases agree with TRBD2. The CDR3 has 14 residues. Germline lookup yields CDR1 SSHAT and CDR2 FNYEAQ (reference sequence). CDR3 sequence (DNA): TGTGCTAGCAGCTTACGGTCCGGGGGGGAGACCCAGTACTTC. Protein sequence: CASSLRSGGETQYF. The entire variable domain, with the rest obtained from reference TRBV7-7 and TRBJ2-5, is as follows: GAGVSQSPRYKVTKRGQDVTLRCDPISSHATLYWYQQALGQGPEFLTYFNYEAQPDKSGLPSDRFSAERPEGSISTLTIQRTEQRDSAMYRCASSLRSGGETQYFGPGTRLLVL.

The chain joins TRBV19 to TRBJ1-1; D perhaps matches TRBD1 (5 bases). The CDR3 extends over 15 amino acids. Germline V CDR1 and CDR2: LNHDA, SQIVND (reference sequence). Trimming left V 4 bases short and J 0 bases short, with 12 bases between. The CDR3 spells CASSNVGVMNTEAFF. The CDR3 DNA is TGTGCCAGTAGTAACGTAGGGGTGATGAACACTGAAGCTTTCTTT.

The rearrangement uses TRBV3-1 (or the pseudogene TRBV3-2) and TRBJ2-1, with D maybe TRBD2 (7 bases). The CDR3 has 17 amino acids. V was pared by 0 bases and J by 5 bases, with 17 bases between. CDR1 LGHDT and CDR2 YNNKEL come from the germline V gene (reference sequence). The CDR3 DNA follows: TGTGCCAGCAGCCAAGAATCAAACGGGGGGCACAACAATGAGCAGTTCTTC. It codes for CASSQESNGGHNNEQFF.

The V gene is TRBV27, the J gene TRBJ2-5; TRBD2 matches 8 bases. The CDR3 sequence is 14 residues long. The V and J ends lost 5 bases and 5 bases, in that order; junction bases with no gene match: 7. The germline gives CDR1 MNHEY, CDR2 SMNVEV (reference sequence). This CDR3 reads CASSTIAGSETQYF. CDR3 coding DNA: TGTGCCAGCAGTACGATAGCGGGGAGTGAGACCCAGTACTTC.

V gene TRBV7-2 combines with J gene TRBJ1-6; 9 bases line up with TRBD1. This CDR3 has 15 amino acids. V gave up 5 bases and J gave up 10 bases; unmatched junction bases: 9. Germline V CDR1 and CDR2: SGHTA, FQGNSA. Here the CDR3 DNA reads TGTGCCAGCAGCCTCCGGGACAGGGTACGCTCACCCCTCCACTTT. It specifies CASSLRDRVRSPLHF.

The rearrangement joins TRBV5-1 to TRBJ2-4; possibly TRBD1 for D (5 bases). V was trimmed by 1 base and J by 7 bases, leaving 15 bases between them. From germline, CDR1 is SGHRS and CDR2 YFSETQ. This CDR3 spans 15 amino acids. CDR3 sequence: CASSLTGQSGNIQYF. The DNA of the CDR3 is TGCGCCAGCAGCTTGACAGGTCAATCCGGGAACATTCAGTACTTC.

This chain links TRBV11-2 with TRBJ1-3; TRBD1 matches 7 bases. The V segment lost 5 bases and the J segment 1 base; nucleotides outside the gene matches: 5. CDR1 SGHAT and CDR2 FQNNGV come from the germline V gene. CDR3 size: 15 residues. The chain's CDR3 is CASSADRVSGNTIYF. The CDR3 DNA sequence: TGTGCCAGCAGCGCTGACAGGGTATCTGGAAACACCATATATTTT.

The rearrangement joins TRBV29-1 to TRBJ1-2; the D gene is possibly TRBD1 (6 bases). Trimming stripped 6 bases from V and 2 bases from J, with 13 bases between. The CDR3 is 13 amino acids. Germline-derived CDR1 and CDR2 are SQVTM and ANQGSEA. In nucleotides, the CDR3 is TGCAGCGTGGAGTGGACAGCGAACTATGGCTACACCTTC. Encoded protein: CSVEWTANYGYTF. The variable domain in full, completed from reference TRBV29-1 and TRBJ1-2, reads SAVISQKPSRDICQRGTSLTIQCQVDSQVTMMFWYRQQPGQSLTLIATANQGSEATYESGFVIDKFPISRPNLTFSTLTVSNMSPEDSSIYLCSVEWTANYGYTFGSGTRLTVV.